Below, 29 T cell receptor beta chains from the same sample are listed, as sequenced in a study of cytomegalovirus exposure and HLA in healthy donors. 60 Vbeta and 13 Jbeta primers were used in PCR. Measured with immunoSEQ multiplex PCR; TCRdb has only the in-frame clones, and not every one. The table lists around 180,000 clones, just under 80% of them singletons. Sequencing used PBMCs. The receptors shown here come from a woman aged 25 to 39 in good health and CMV-seropositive.

This clone was observed a few times. The chain has TRBV10-3 and TRBJ1-3; tentatively, D is TRBD1 (5 bases). Trimming pared 3 bases from V and 6 bases from J, leaving 9 bases between. This CDR3 has 13 residues. Germline values: CDR1 ENHRY, CDR2 SYGVKD. DNA of the CDR3: TGTGCCATCAGTGACAGGGAGGAAAACACCATATATTTT. This gives the protein CAISDREENTIYF.

This clone was seen a handful of times. This sequence joins TRBV5-1 and TRBJ1-1, with TRBD1 identical over 9 bases. Trimming removed 4 bases from V and 5 bases from J; junction bases left unmatched: 9. Germline V gene sequence: CDR1 SGHRS, CDR2 YFSETQ. The CDR3 length is 15 residues. The CDR3 region is CASSKSEQGATEAFF. As DNA, the CDR3 is TGCGCCAGCAGCAAATCGGAACAGGGGGCTACTGAAGCTTTCTTT.

The chain combines TRBV7-2 with TRBJ1-2; 7 nucleotides align to TRBD1. Trimming removed 3 bases from V and 8 bases from J; junction bases left unmatched: 12. Germline values: CDR1 SGHTA, CDR2 FQGNSA. The CDR3 has 15 amino acids. The CDR3 here is CASSFPVGQAGGYTF. The CDR3 DNA reads TGTGCCAGCAGCTTCCCCGTCGGACAGGCGGGCGGCTACACCTTC.

The CDR3 sequence: CASSPDRDYEQYF. The CDR3 DNA reads as TGTGCCAGCAGCCCTGACAGGGATTACGAGCAGTACTTC. V usage is TRBV7-6 and J usage is TRBJ2-7; 7 bases agree with TRBD1. CDR1 is SGHVS and CDR2 is FNYEAQ in the germline V gene. The CDR3 extends over 13 amino acids. V lost 5 bases and J lost 4; bases outside the gene matches: 5.

The rearrangement joins TRBV11-2 to TRBJ2-7, with TRBD1 identical over 8 bases. The CDR3 runs 13 residues. The ends lost 5 bases at V and 5 bases at J; junction bases unmatched: 5. The germline CDR1 and CDR2 sequences are SGHAT and FQNNGV. CDR3 in amino acids: CASSPRTGNEQYF. As DNA, the CDR3 is TGTGCCAGCAGCCCCCGGACAGGGAACGAGCAGTACTTC.

The J gene is TRBJ2-2, the V gene TRBV27; D is unresolved. CDR1 MNHEY and CDR2 SMNVEV come from the germline V gene (reference sequence). Between the trimmed V and J ends, which lost 3 bases and 8 bases, there was a span of 7 bases. The CDR3 runs 12 residues. The CDR3, as DNA: TGTGCCAGCAGTTTGATCGGGGGGGAGCTGTTTTTT. Encoded protein: CASSLIGGELFF.

This sequence joins TRBV27 and TRBJ2-2, with 7 bases matching TRBD2. Germline-derived CDR1 and CDR2 are MNHEY and SMNVEV (reference sequence). The CDR3 totals 13 residues. J was trimmed by 6 bases and V by 6 bases; bases with no gene match: 4. CDR3 residues: CASSPGGSGELFF. The CDR3 nucleotides read TGTGCCAGCAGCCCGGGGGGATCCGGGGAGCTGTTTTTT.

The rearrangement uses TRBV2 and TRBJ1-1; D might be TRBD1 (6 bases). V was cut by 6 bases and J by 2 bases, with 16 bases left in between. The CDR3 runs to 15 residues. The germline CDR1 and CDR2 sequences are SNHLY and FYNNEI. Here the CDR3 reads CASSPYAGVNTEAFF. DNA of the CDR3: TGTGCCAGCAGCCCTTACGCAGGGGTAAACACTGAAGCTTTCTTT.

The genes are TRBV2 and TRBJ1-1, with 9 bases fitting TRBD1. The CDR3 runs to 15 residues. CDR1 and CDR2 (germline): SNHLY, FYNNEI. V was clipped by 6 bases and J by 5 bases; unmatched bases: 10. CDR3 in amino acids: CASRVPGQGWTEAFF. The CDR3 bases are TGTGCCAGCAGGGTTCCGGGACAGGGTTGGACTGAAGCTTTCTTT.

This chain links TRBV6-5 with TRBJ1-6; D gene uncertain. Trimming cost V 0 bases and J 13 bases, with 10 bases left between them. CDR1 and CDR2 from the germline V gene are MNHEY and SVGAGI. The CDR3 is made up of 13 amino acids. The CDR3: CASSYSGRRPLHF. CDR3 bases: TGTGCCAGCAGTTACTCGGGGAGGAGGCCCCTCCACTTT.

The chain is built from TRBV6-5 and TRBJ2-1; D unclear. The CDR3 covers 12 residues. Trimming shortened V by 0 bases and J by 7 bases, and 4 bases separated the two germline ends. Germline CDR1 reads MNHEY; CDR2 reads SVGAGI. The CDR3 loop is CASSYSRNEQFF. Written as DNA, the CDR3 is TGTGCCAGCAGTTACTCCCGGAATGAGCAGTTCTTC.

The chain has TRBV13 and TRBJ1-2, with 7 bases fitting TRBD1. Trimming took 5 bases from V and 3 from J; bases not matched to a gene: 3. The CDR3 consists of 13 residues. Germline CDR1 reads PRHDT; CDR2 reads FYEKMQ (reference sequence). CDR3 residues: CASSRDRYYGYTF. CDR3 nucleotides: TGTGCCAGCAGCCGGGACAGATACTATGGCTACACCTTC.

The gene calls are TRBV10-1 and TRBJ2-1, with D maybe TRBD2 (7 bases). The CDR3 is made up of 13 amino acids. The ends were cut back, 4 bases at V and 9 bases at J, with 13 bases in the middle. In germline, CDR1 is WNHNN, CDR2 SYGVQD (reference sequence). This CDR3 reads CASSGGGGTEQFF. CDR3 sequence (DNA): TGCGCCAGCAGTGGAGGCGGGGGCACTGAGCAGTTCTTC.

This clone has more than one count but fewer than ten. This chain connects TRBV10-3 to TRBJ1-5; D not resolved. Trimming stripped 0 bases from V and 3 bases from J, with 9 bases between. The germline V gene has CDR1 ENHRY and CDR2 SYGVKD. The CDR3 has 15 amino acids. Here the CDR3 DNA reads TGTGCCATCAGTGAGTCGTGGACTGTCAATCAGCCCCAGCATTTT. Its protein is CAISESWTVNQPQHF.

This clone has more than one count but fewer than ten. The CDR3 is CASSWTDTNEKLFF. CDR3 bases: TGCGCCAGCAGTTGGACAGACACTAATGAAAAACTGTTTTTT. V usage is TRBV4-1 and J usage is TRBJ1-4; D is perhaps TRBD1 (6 bases). The CDR3 is 14 residues long. The germline V gene encodes CDR1 MGHRA and CDR2 YSYEKL. Trimming stripped 6 bases from V and 2 bases from J, with 10 bases between.

The chain links TRBV21-1 to TRBJ1-5; TRBD1, the D gene given by the table, was not confirmed from the DNA. TRBV21-1 is annotated as a pseudogene. This CDR3 region has 14 residues. CDR3 in amino acids: CASSTGDGNQPQHF. DNA of the CDR3: TGTGCCAGCAGCACAGGGGACGGCAATCAGCCCCAGCATTTT.

V usage is TRBV19 and J usage is TRBJ1-6; 7 bases agree with TRBD1. The V and J ends lost 7 bases and 7 bases, in that order; junction bases with no gene match: 10. Looked up from germline, CDR1 is LNHDA and CDR2 is SQIVND (reference sequence). The CDR3 covers 15 residues. The CDR3 region has the DNA TGTGCCAGTACCCCGGACAGGACGAAGAATTCACCCCTCCACTTT. Encoded protein: CASTPDRTKNSPLHF.

CDR3 amino acids: CASSTGLANTGELFF. Written as DNA, the CDR3 is TGTGCCAGTTCCACAGGGTTGGCGAACACCGGGGAGCTGTTTTTT. V is TRBV5-4 and J is TRBJ2-2, with D perhaps TRBD1 (6 bases). V shed 8 bases and J shed 0 bases, with 14 bases lying between them. This CDR3 spans 15 amino acids. Looked up from germline, CDR1 is SGHNT and CDR2 is YYREEE (reference sequence).

This clone has just one count. The chain joins TRBV28 to TRBJ2-7, with 8 nucleotides matching TRBD2. This CDR3 comprises 14 residues. The V gene end was trimmed by 6 bases and the J gene end by 2 bases; junction bases not matched to a gene: 6. The germline V gene has CDR1 MDHEN and CDR2 SYDVKM. The CDR3, as DNA: TGTGCCAGCAGGGTGGGCGGGAGGCCCTACGAGCAGTACTTC. The encoded protein is CASRVGGRPYEQYF.

This chain connects TRBV4-1 to TRBJ2-7, with D unclear. Germline V CDR1 and CDR2: MGHRA, YSYEKL. V was pared by 0 bases and J by 3 bases, with 3 bases between. The CDR3 totals 12 residues. The CDR3 DNA reads TGCGCCAGCAGCCAAGATCTCTACGAGCAGTACTTC. Translated, it gives CASSQDLYEQYF.

Worth noting for this clone: At one end, the junction sequence differs from germline, possibly due to a read error. The rearrangement links TRBV2 to TRBJ1-1, with 8 positions matching TRBD1. The CDR3 length is 13 residues. Germline loops: CDR1 SNHLY, CDR2 FYNNEI. CDR3 DNA: TGTGCCGGGGTGACAGGGGAGGGAACTGAATCTTTCTTT. Its protein product is CAGVTGEGTESFF.

The gene calls are TRBV10-3 and TRBJ2-3, with 10 bases fitting TRBD2. The CDR3 has 13 amino acids. V trimming: 8 bases; J trimming: 5 bases; junction bases outside the gene matches: 4. Germline values: CDR1 ENHRY, CDR2 SYGVKD. The CDR3 DNA reads as TGTGCCATCCTCAGGACTAGCGGAGATACGCAGTATTTT. Translated: CAILRTSGDTQYF.

V gene TRBV28 combines with J gene TRBJ1-1; no firm D call. CDR3 length equals 13 residues. The germline V gene has CDR1 MDHEN and CDR2 SYDVKM. V was clipped by 1 base and J by 7 bases, with 10 bases between them. The CDR3 is CASSLFREYEAFF. The CDR3, as DNA: TGTGCCAGCAGTTTATTCCGGGAGTATGAAGCTTTCTTT.

This chain links TRBV5-6 with TRBJ2-1; 9 bases map to TRBD2. This CDR3 region has 17 residues. CDR1 SGHDT and CDR2 YYEEEE come from the germline V gene. The V segment lost 3 bases and the J segment 5 bases; nucleotides outside the gene matches: 12. The CDR3 DNA follows: TGTGCCAGCAGCTCTGCTAGCGGGGACTCCATTGACAATGAGCAGTTCTTC. It codes for CASSSASGDSIDNEQFF.

V gene TRBV4-1 combines with J gene TRBJ2-7, with D hard to call. The CDR3 runs to 13 residues. Trimming pared 3 bases from V and 4 bases from J, leaving 10 bases between. CDR1 is MGHRA and CDR2 is YSYEKL in the germline V gene. CDR3 sequence reads: CASSHAVDYEQYF. The CDR3 DNA sequence: TGCGCCAGCAGCCATGCGGTCGATTACGAGCAGTACTTC.

The chain is built from TRBV5-6 and TRBJ1-2; tentative D call: TRBD1 (6 bases). CDR3 length: 12 residues. Germline CDR1 and CDR2: SGHDT and YYEEEE. Trimming pared 4 bases from V and 7 bases from J, leaving 11 bases between. This CDR3 is CASSLRGCGYTF. The CDR3 DNA is TGTGCCAGCAGCCTCAGGGGTTGTGGCTACACCTTC.

The count of this clone is one. The chain carries TRBV6-4 and TRBJ2-2; 7 bases are a match to TRBD1. The length of the CDR3 is 13 residues. Trimming removed 6 bases from V and 6 bases from J; junction bases left unmatched: 4. Germline V lookup: CDR1 MRHNA, CDR2 SNTAGT. CDR3 bases: TGTGCCAGCAGCACTACAGGGGCCGGGGAGCTGTTTTTT. Residues: CASSTTGAGELFF.

The gene calls are TRBV30 and TRBJ1-4; possibly TRBD1 for D (5 bases). This CDR3 spans 14 amino acids. Germline V gives CDR1 GTSNPN, CDR2 SVGIG (reference sequence). Trimming removed 8 bases from V and 0 bases from J, with 13 bases in between. Here the CDR3 DNA reads TGTGCCCTTGGCAGGGAAGCAACTAATGAAAAACTGTTTTTT. Its protein is CALGREATNEKLFF. The full variable domain, in which reference TRBV30 and TRBJ1-4 provide the parts outside the CDR3, is SQTIHQWPATLVQPVGSPLSLECTVEGTSNPNLYWYRQAAGRGLQLLFYSVGIGQISSEVPQNLSASRPQDRQFILSSKKLLLSDSGFYLCALGREATNEKLFFGSGTQLSVL.

The rearrangement joins TRBV10-3 to TRBJ2-5; TRBD1 might be the D (5 bases). The J call is in doubt because the DNA end fits TRBJ2-7 better. The CDR3 contains 14 residues. CDR1 is ENHRY, CDR2 SYGVKD, per germline. The CDR3 nucleotides are TGTGCCATCAGTGAGTCAATGCAGGGCTACGAGCAGTACTTC. Translated, it gives CAISESMQGYEQYF.